This T cell receptor (beta chain) stems from a study of OX40 agonist ivuxolimab in advanced cancers. Clones were sequenced by immunoSEQ multiplex PCR, and TCRdb holds only the in-frame ones, with some missing. The sample contains approximately 15,000 clones, approximately 70% of which appear only once. The origin of this receptor is an adult with an advanced solid tumor such as melanoma, head and neck, liver or kidney cancer. Here the sequenced sample was CD4+ or CD8+ T cells sorted from blood, taken in a trial of the OX40 agonist ivuxolimab.

The CDR3 loop reads CASKGLAGEVETQYF. The CDR3 DNA follows: TGTGCCAGCAAAGGACTAGCGGGAGAGGTGGAGACCCAGTACTTC. The rearrangement links TRBV7-9 to TRBJ2-5; 13 nucleotides line up with TRBD2. Germline V gene sequence: CDR1 SEHNR, CDR2 FQNEAQ (reference sequence). This CDR3 spans 15 amino acids. J gave up 5 bases and V 7 bases, and 7 bases lay outside the gene matches.